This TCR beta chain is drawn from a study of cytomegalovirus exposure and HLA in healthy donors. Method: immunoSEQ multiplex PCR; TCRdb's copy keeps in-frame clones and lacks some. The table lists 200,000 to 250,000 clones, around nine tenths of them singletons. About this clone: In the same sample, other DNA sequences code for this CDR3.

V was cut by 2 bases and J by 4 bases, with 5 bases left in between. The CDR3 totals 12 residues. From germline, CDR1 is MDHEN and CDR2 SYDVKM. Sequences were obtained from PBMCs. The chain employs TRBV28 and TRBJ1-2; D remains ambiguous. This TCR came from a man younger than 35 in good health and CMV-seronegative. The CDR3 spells CASSLRRYGYTF. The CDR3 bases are TGTGCCAGCAGTTTACGTCGCTATGGCTACACCTTC.